This T cell receptor (beta chain) emerged from a study of blood T cell repertoires in COVID-19. Study background: The United States, Italy and Spain supplied acute and convalescent COVID-19 samples. The cDNA or gDNA used as material had been derived from T cells, B-cell-depleted T cells, or PBMCs.

Germline CDR1 is SEHNR and CDR2 is FQNEAQ (reference sequence). With 5 bases removed from V and 4 bases from J, the gap between germline ends came to 9 bases. This CDR3 spans 13 amino acids. Authors' data handling: The authors estimated nucleated cell counts from reference gene primer amplification. The repertoire was sequenced with immunoSEQ multiplex PCR; TCRdb's copy has only in-frame clones and lacks some. V and J calls and clone size are given by that table; D and trimming were obtained from the DNA. The table lists more than 55,000 clones, around three quarters of them singletons. The genes are TRBV7-9 and TRBJ1-5; D is unresolved. The sequence was collected from a human donor in a cohort sampled during active COVID-19. The source material was peripheral blood. The CDR3 sequence: CASSEVRNQPQHF. DNA for the CDR3: TGTGCCAGCAGCGAGGTTCGGAATCAGCCCCAGCATTTT.